These T cell receptor beta chains were read from a single sample in a study of PD-L1 blockade in urothelial cancer. Measured with immunoSEQ multiplex PCR; TCRdb has only the in-frame clones, and not every one. Here the sample spans 65,000 to 90,000 clones, 80% to 85% being singletons. The material sequenced was PBMCs, taken around atezolizumab (anti-PD-L1) treatment. These receptors were obtained from an older woman with urothelial cancer. Both conserved end residues are part of each CDR3. A D gene is named only where the DNA matches it firmly. Clone size appears in some rows only: once, few, many, or a class for an expanded clone.

clone size | J gene | D gene | V gene | CDR3 DNA | CDR3 protein
. | TRBJ1-2 | . | TRBV28 | TGTGCCAGCAGTTCCGCTCAGGGGAGTGGCTACACCTTC | CASSSAQGSGYTF
. | TRBJ1-1 | . | TRBV6-5 | TGTGCCAGCAGTCCCGATCAGGGGACGGAGGCTTTCTTT | CASSPDQGTEAFF
. | TRBJ2-1 | TRBD2 | TRBV6-6 | TGTGCCAGCAGTAACGGACTAGTCTCCTACAATGAGCAGTTCTTC | CASSNGLVSYNEQFF
once | TRBJ2-3 | . | TRBV9 | TGTGCCAGCAGGAAACTAACAGGGACGACAGATACGCAGTATTTT | CASRKLTGTTDTQYF
. | TRBJ2-3 | TRBD2 | TRBV10-2 | TGCGCCAGCAGTGGTAGCGGGAGTACCACAGATACGCAGTATTTT | CASSGSGSTTDTQYF
. | TRBJ2-2 | TRBD2 | TRBV10-3 | TGTGCCATCAGTTCCGCCCCTACGCGGGGGGCGGGCACCGGGGAGCTGTTTTTT | CAISSAPTRGAGTGELFF
. | TRBJ2-1 | . | TRBV5-1 | TGCGCCAGCAGTCCATTACAGAGTGGGAATGAGCAGTTCTTC | CASSPLQSGNEQFF
. | TRBJ2-3 | TRBD2 | TRBV9 | TGTGCCAGCTCCCTAGCGGGGAGTACAGATACGCAGTATTTT | CASSLAGSTDTQYF
. | TRBJ2-2 | . | TRBV2 | TGTGCCAGCAGGGCCTGGGAGTCCGGGGAGCTGTTTTTT | CASRAWESGELFF
once | TRBJ2-1 | TRBD2 | TRBV6-6 | TGTGCCAGCAGTTACGGCTCTCGGGGGGGCAATGAGCAGTTCTTC | CASSYGSRGGNEQFF
. | TRBJ2-1 | . | TRBV25-1 | TGTGCCAGCAGTGAACCCGGAATGAGGCGGTTTAGATTCTTC | CASSEPGMRRFRFF
. | TRBJ2-5 | TRBD1 | TRBV6-5 | TGTGCCAGCAGTTACTCGGGCAGGGGGGAGACCCAGTACTTC | CASSYSGRGETQYF
. | TRBJ1-3 | . | TRBV2 | TGTGCCAGCAGGAGGGGGACCGCTAGGGCCCGAAACACCATATATTTT | CASRRGTARARNTIYF
. | TRBJ2-3 | TRBD2 | TRBV29-1 | TGCAGCGTCACTAGCGGGATCGCCACAGATACGCAGTATTTT | CSVTSGIATDTQYF
few | TRBJ2-3 | TRBD1 | TRBV19 | TGTGCCAGTAGTCCCGGGACAGGCACAGATACGCAGTATTTT | CASSPGTGTDTQYF
. | TRBJ2-4 | TRBD2 | TRBV19 | TGTGCCAGTAGTACCGCGGGGGAGCCTGACAAAAACATTCAGTACTTC | CASSTAGEPDKNIQYF
. | TRBJ1-2 | TRBD1 | TRBV11-2 | TGTGCCAGCAGCCCGGCCGGGACAGGTTACTATGGCTACACCTTC | CASSPAGTGYYGYTF
few | TRBJ2-1 | TRBD2 | TRBV7-8 | TGTGCCAGCAGCGCCCCCCCCGGGACTAGCGGGAGGGCGTTCGATGAGCAGTTCTTC | CASSAPPGTSGRAFDEQFF
. | TRBJ2-7 | . | TRBV7-9 | TGTGCCAGCAGCCAGTCGGGAGAGCAGTACTTC | CASSQSGEQYF
. | TRBJ1-2 | . | TRBV6-6 | TGTGCCAGCAGTTACCCCGAGGCTGGCTACACCTTC | CASSYPEAGYTF
. | TRBJ2-7 | TRBD1 | TRBV30 | TGTGCCTGCTCGGGACAGTTCGGCGACGAGCAGTACTTC | CACSGQFGDEQYF
. | TRBJ1-1 | TRBD1 | TRBV6-1 | TGTGCCAGCAGTGAACAGGGGGGCCGGTACACTGAAGCTTTCTTT | CASSEQGGRYTEAFF
once | TRBJ2-7 | . | TRBV28 | TGTGCCAGCAGTGGAGGACAGTGGGGGAATTCTTACGAGCAGTACTTC | CASSGGQWGNSYEQYF
. | TRBJ1-4 | TRBD1 | TRBV4-3 | TGCGCCAGCAGCCAAGATTGGGGGCCGAGGACAGGGGATTTTGAAAAACTGTTTTTT | CASSQDWGPRTGDFEKLFF
. | TRBJ1-1 | . | TRBV9 | TGTGCCAGCAGGCGATATTTGAACACTGAAGCTTTCTTT | CASRRYLNTEAFF
. | TRBJ2-7 | . | TRBV19 | TGTGCCAGTAGGGCAAATGGGGGGAACGAGCAGTACTTC | CASRANGGNEQYF
. | TRBJ1-1 | TRBD1 | TRBV7-9 | TGTGCCAGCAGGAGGGACAGCCTCACTGAAGCTTTCTTT | CASRRDSLTEAFF
. | TRBJ1-1 | . | TRBV7-2 | TGTGCCAGCAGCTTAGCAGGGGCCCGGGCGGACACTGAAGCTTTCTTT | CASSLAGARADTEAFF
few | TRBJ1-1 | . | TRBV7-9 | TGTGCCAGCAGCTTTAGGTCAGGCACTGAAGCTTTCTTT | CASSFRSGTEAFF
. | TRBJ1-3 | . | TRBV18 | TGTGCCAGCTCACCAGGAGTTGTCGGAAACACCATATATTTT | CASSPGVVGNTIYF
. | TRBJ2-1 | TRBD1 | TRBV4-2 | TGTGCCAGCAGCCCAAGGGTCGGGACAGGAGACTACAATGAGCAGTTCTTC | CASSPRVGTGDYNEQFF
. | TRBJ1-2 | . | TRBV12-5 | TGTGCTAGTGGAGGGGACAAGAATTATGGCTACACCTTC | CASGGDKNYGYTF
. | TRBJ1-1 | . | TRBV6-1 | TGTGCCAGCAGTGAAGCACAGGTTGAAGCTTTCTTT | CASSEAQVEAFF
. | TRBJ2-3 | TRBD2 | TRBV27 | TGTGCCAGCAGCTTTACGGGGGGGCGGGGCAGTACGCAGTATTTT | CASSFTGGRGSTQYF
. | TRBJ2-5 | TRBD1 | TRBV18 | TGTGCCAGCTCACCGAGGGATACAGGGGGCTCAGAGACCCAGTACTTC | CASSPRDTGGSETQYF
. | TRBJ2-1 | TRBD2 | TRBV2 | TGTGCCAGCAGTGGAAGTTCTAGCGGGGGCCGTTCCTACAATGAGCAGTTCTTC | CASSGSSSGGRSYNEQFF
once | TRBJ2-7 | TRBD2 | TRBV10-3 | TGTGCCATCAGTGCCCGGGGGGGGGTTTACGAGCAGTACTTC | CAISARGGVYEQYF
. | TRBJ2-3 | . | TRBV29-1 | TGCAGCGTTGTCCCCCAGGGCTTCCACACAGATACGCAGTATTTT | CSVVPQGFHTDTQYF
. | TRBJ2-7 | . | TRBV18 | TGTGCCAGCTCACGGGAGGGACATCTGTACGAGCAGTACTTC | CASSREGHLYEQYF
. | TRBJ2-3 | TRBD2 | TRBV9 | TGTGCCAGCAGCGGATGGACTAGCGGGGGGCCCACAGATACGCAGTATTTT | CASSGWTSGGPTDTQYF
. | TRBJ2-7 | TRBD1 | TRBV5-5 | TGTGCCAGCAGCTATACCGGGACAGGGGGCGCAAAGTACTTC | CASSYTGTGGAKYF
. | TRBJ2-3 | TRBD2 | TRBV2 | TGTGCCAGCAGTCTGACTAGCGGGGGGGCAGATACGCAGTATTTT | CASSLTSGGADTQYF
. | TRBJ2-3 | . | TRBV5-1 | TGCGCCAGCAGCTTCGGACAACCGGGACTCACTCATACGCAGTATTTT | CASSFGQPGLTHTQYF
. | TRBJ2-1 | . | TRBV18 | TGTGCCAGCGACCCGGGTCTCTCCTACAATGAGCAGTTCTTC | CASDPGLSYNEQFF
. | TRBJ2-7 | . | TRBV28 | TGTGCCAGCAATTTGATCGCGAGCTCCTACGAGCAGTACTTC | CASNLIASSYEQYF
. | TRBJ2-1 | TRBD2 | TRBV2 | TGTGCCAGCAGTGCACTAGCGGGAGGACACAATGAGCAGTTCTTC | CASSALAGGHNEQFF
. | TRBJ2-5 | . | TRBV15 | TGTGCCACCAGCATGCAGGTTTTACAAGAGACCCAGTACTTC | CATSMQVLQETQYF
. | TRBJ1-4 | TRBD1 | TRBV30 | TGTGCCTGGACTGGACAGGGAGGGGAAAAACTGTTTTTT | CAWTGQGGEKLFF
once | TRBJ2-5 | TRBD2 | TRBV10-3 | TGTGCCATCAGCGCCCTACTAGCGGGGCAAGAGACCCAGTACTTC | CAISALLAGQETQYF
. | TRBJ2-2 | TRBD1 | TRBV5-4 | TGTGCCAGCAGAAGGACAGGGCTTAACACCGGGGAGCTGTTTTTT | CASRRTGLNTGELFF
. | TRBJ1-6 | . | TRBV2 | TGTGCCAGTCATCTCAGGGAGGACTATAATTCACCCCTCCACTTT | CASHLREDYNSPLHF
. | TRBJ2-1 | TRBD2 | TRBV6-6 | TGTGCCAGCAGTTACTCGGGGGGGAGTGGGAATGAGCAGTTCTTC | CASSYSGGSGNEQFF
. | TRBJ1-5 | . | TRBV19 | TGTGCCAGTAGTGCGGGAAGCCTCTTAGGGAGCAATCAGCCCCAGCATTTT | CASSAGSLLGSNQPQHF
. | TRBJ1-4 | . | TRBV2 | TGTGCCAGCAGTGAAGCTGGGACACATAATGAAAAACTGTTTTTT | CASSEAGTHNEKLFF
. | TRBJ2-7 | TRBD1 | TRBV5-1 | TGCGCCAGCAGACACGACAGGGGATCCTACGAGCAGTACTTC | CASRHDRGSYEQYF
. | TRBJ1-3 | TRBD1 | TRBV7-9 | TGTGCCAGCAGCCGACAGGGGGCAGCTGGAAACACCATATATTTT | CASSRQGAAGNTIYF
. | TRBJ1-2 | TRBD1 | TRBV6-5 | TGTGCCAGCAGACCGGGACAGGGAAGCTATGGCTACACCTTC | CASRPGQGSYGYTF
. | TRBJ2-6 | TRBD1 | TRBV28 | TGTGCCAGCTTCCGGACAGGGGGCTCTGGGGCCAACGTCCTGACTTTC | CASFRTGGSGANVLTF
. | TRBJ1-1 | TRBD1 | TRBV29-1 | TGCAGCGTGGGGACAGGGGGAACCTGGGGTGAAGCTTTCTTT | CSVGTGGTWGEAFF